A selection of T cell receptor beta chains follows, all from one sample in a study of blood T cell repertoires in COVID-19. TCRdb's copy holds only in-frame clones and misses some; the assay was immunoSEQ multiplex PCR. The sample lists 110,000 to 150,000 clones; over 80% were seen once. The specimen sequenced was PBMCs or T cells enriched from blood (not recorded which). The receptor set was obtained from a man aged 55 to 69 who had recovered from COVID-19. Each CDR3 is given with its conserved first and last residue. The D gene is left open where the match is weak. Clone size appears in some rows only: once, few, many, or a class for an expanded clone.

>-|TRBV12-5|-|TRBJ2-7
CASGLPPPHRWGQTPYEQYF
TGTGCTAGTGGTTTGCCTCCTCCGCACCGGTGGGGACAAACTCCCTACGAGCAGTACTTC
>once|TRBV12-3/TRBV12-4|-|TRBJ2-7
CASSFFPPHKQYF
TGTGCCAGCAGTTTTTTCCCCCCACATAAGCAGTACTTC
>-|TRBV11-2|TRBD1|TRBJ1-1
CASSLSFSGGTEAFF
TGTGCCAGCAGCTTATCGTTTTCAGGGGGCACTGAAGCTTTCTTT
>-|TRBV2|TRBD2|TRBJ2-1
CASSGAGGFNEQFF
TGTGCCAGCAGCGGAGCGGGAGGGTTCAATGAGCAGTTCTTC
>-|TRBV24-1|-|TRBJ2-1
CATSESWGLLNNEQFF
TGTGCCACCAGTGAGTCCTGGGGCCTGTTGAACAATGAGCAGTTCTTC
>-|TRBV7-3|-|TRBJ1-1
CASSFTTNTEAFF
TGTGCCAGCAGCTTCACTACGAACACTGAAGCTTTCTTT
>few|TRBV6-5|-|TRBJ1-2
CASSYSTGEGYTF
TGTGCCAGCAGTTACTCTACGGGTGAAGGCTACACCTTC
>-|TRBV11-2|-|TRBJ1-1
CASSLSRGIMNTEAFF
TGTGCCAGCAGCCTAAGCCGGGGGATAATGAACACTGAAGCTTTCTTT
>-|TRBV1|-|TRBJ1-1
CTSSQDSLDGEAGPEAFF
TGCACCAGCAGCCAAGATTCCTTAGATGGGGAGGCCGGGCCTGAAGCTTTCTTT
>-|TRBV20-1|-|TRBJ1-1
CSVTVRGEAFF
TGCAGTGTAACCGTAAGGGGTGAAGCTTTCTTT
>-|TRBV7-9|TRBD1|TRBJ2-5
CASSLMGDREETQYF
TGTGCCAGCAGCTTAATGGGCGACAGGGAAGAGACCCAGTACTTC
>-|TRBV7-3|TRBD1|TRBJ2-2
CASGQGANTGELFF
TGTGCCAGCGGGCAGGGGGCAAATACCGGGGAGCTGTTTTTT
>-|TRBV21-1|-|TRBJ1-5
CASSNPVDRLGYSNQPQHF
TGTGCCAGCAGCAACCCGGTCGACAGGCTGGGTTATAGCAATCAGCCCCAGCATTTT
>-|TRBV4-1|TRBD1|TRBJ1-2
CASSHYRDRNYYGYTF
TGCGCCAGCAGCCACTACAGGGACAGGAACTACTATGGCTACACCTTC
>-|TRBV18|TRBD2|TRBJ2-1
CASSPLSPSGGVSYNEQFF
TGTGCCAGCTCACCATTGAGTCCTAGCGGGGGGGTATCCTACAATGAGCAGTTCTTC
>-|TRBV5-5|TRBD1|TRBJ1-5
CASSPTPDRAQPQHF
TGTGCCAGCAGCCCGACCCCGGACAGGGCTCAGCCCCAGCATTTT
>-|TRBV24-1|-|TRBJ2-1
CATSRHEPEQFF
TGTGCCACCAGTAGACATGAGCCTGAGCAGTTCTTC
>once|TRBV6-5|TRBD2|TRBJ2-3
CASSNGLGRTDTQYF
TGTGCCAGCAGTAACGGACTAGGGCGCACAGATACGCAGTATTTT
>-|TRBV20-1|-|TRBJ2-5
CSASIGIGETQYF
TGCAGTGCTAGTATCGGGATCGGTGAGACCCAGTACTTC
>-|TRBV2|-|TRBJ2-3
CASPTAGRSTDTQYF
TGTGCCAGCCCCACGGCGGGCCGTAGCACAGATACGCAGTATTTT
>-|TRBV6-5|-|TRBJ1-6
CASRRGYNSPLHF
TGTGCCAGCAGACGGGGGTATAATTCACCCCTCCACTTT
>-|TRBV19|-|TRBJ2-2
CASSMVGWRPGELFF
TGTGCCAGTAGTATGGTGGGCTGGCGCCCCGGGGAGCTGTTTTTT
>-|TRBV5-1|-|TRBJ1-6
CASSLADRSNSPLHF
TGCGCCAGCAGCTTGGCCGACAGGTCTAATTCACCCCTCCACTTT
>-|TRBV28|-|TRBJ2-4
CASQSLAKNIQYF
TGTGCCAGCCAGTCTCTAGCCAAAAACATTCAGTACTTC
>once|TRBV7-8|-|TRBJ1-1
CASSPYGGNTEAFF
TGTGCCAGCAGCCCTTACGGAGGGAACACTGAAGCTTTCTTT
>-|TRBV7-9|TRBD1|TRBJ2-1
CASSLTGGLEQFF
TGTGCCAGCAGCCTGACAGGGGGGCTTGAGCAGTTCTTC
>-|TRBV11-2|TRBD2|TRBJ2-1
CASSLGLASYNEQFF
TGTGCCAGCAGCCTCGGACTAGCCTCCTACAATGAGCAGTTCTTC
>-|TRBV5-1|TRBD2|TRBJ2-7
CASSLAASGGYEQYF
TGCGCCAGCAGCTTGGCCGCCAGCGGGGGATACGAGCAGTACTTC
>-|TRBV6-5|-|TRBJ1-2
CASGYPGVYYGYTF
TGTGCCAGCGGGTACCCCGGGGTTTACTATGGCTACACCTTC
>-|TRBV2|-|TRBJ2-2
CASSAGETGELFF
TGTGCCAGCAGCGCAGGGGAAACCGGGGAGCTGTTTTTT
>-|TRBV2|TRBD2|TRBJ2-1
CASSVGAAGEGGEQFF
TGTGCCAGCAGTGTAGGGGCAGCGGGAGAGGGTGGAGAGCAGTTCTTC
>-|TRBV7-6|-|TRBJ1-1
CASSLAEGNTEAFF
TGTGCCAGCAGCTTAGCAGAGGGGAACACTGAAGCTTTCTTT
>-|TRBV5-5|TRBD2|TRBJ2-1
CASTIAVVAGEFF
TGTGCCAGCACCATTGCCGTGGTAGCGGGCGAATTCTTC
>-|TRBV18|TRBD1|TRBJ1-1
CASSPDQGGLTEAFF
TGTGCCAGCTCACCAGACCAGGGGGGTCTAACTGAAGCTTTCTTT
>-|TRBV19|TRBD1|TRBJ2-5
CASKDRGLETQYF
TGTGCCAGTAAGGACAGGGGGCTCGAGACCCAGTACTTC
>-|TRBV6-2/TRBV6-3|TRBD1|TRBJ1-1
CASSYRGQGQAFF
TGTGCCAGCAGTTACCGGGGACAGGGTCAAGCTTTCTTT
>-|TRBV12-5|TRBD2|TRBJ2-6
CASDSGGSSGANVLTF
TGTGCTAGTGACAGCGGGGGCAGCTCTGGGGCCAACGTCCTGACTTTC
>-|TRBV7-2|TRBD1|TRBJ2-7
CASSPGTGGMREQYF
TGTGCCAGCAGCCCTGGGACAGGGGGGATGCGGGAGCAGTACTTC
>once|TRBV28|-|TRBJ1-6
CASTQGMGKSYNSPLHF
TGTGCCAGCACACAGGGTATGGGGAAGTCCTATAATTCACCCCTCCACTTT
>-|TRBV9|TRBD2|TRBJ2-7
CASSVAAAGVYEQYF
TGTGCCAGCAGCGTAGCTGCAGCGGGGGTTTACGAGCAGTACTTC
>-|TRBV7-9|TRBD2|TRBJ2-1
CASSLTPGRDNEQFF
TGTGCCAGCAGCTTAACCCCCGGGAGGGACAATGAGCAGTTCTTC
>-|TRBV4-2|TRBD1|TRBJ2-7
CASSRPGQGGEQYF
TGTGCCAGCAGCCGACCTGGACAGGGGGGCGAGCAGTACTTC
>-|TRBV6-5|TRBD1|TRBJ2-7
CASTGAAYEQYF
TGTGCCTCGACAGGGGCCGCTTACGAGCAGTACTTC
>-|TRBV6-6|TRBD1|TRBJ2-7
CASREQGALYF
TGTGCCAGCAGGGAGCAGGGGGCCCTTTACTTC
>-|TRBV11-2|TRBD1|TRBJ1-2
CASSLDRGQNGYTF
TGTGCCAGCAGCCTGGACAGGGGGCAAAATGGCTACACCTTC
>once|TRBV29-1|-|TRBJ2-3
CSASFTDTQYF
TGCAGCGCTTCGTTCACAGATACGCAGTATTTT
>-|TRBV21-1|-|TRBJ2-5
CAFPGQQQETQYF
TGTGCCTTTCCGGGACAGCAACAAGAGACCCAGTACTTC
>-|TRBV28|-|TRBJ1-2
CASSLTGTYNYGYTF
TGTGCCAGCAGTTTGACCGGGACTTATAACTATGGCTACACCTTC
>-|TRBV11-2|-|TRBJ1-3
CASSFWPGAGNTIYF
TGTGCCAGCAGCTTTTGGCCCGGAGCAGGAAACACCATATATTTT
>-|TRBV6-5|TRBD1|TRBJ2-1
CASRTGTGDRNEQFF
TGTGCCAGCAGAACCGGGACAGGGGATCGTAATGAGCAGTTCTTC
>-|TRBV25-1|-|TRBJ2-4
CASSDRVPGIQYF
TGTGCCAGCAGCGATAGAGTCCCCGGCATTCAGTACTTC
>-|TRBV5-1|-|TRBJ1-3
CASSRNVQGSSGNTIYF
TGCGCCAGCAGCCGGAACGTTCAGGGAAGCTCTGGAAACACCATATATTTT
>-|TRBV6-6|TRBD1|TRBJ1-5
CASSRSRGGRNQPQHF
TGTGCCAGCAGTCGAAGTAGAGGGGGCCGCAATCAGCCCCAGCATTTT
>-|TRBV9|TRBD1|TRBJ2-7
CASSVGTGDYEQYF
TGTGCCAGCAGCGTAGGGACAGGGGACTACGAGCAGTACTTC